Included here is one TCR beta chain sequence, with context. Healthy bone marrow donors supplied every sample. PCR amplification relied on 60 Vbeta primers (plus 13 Jbeta primers). Original processing notes: Some 12 million shared chains were among the roughly 78 million unique TCR beta chains that a later analysis counted. The method was immunoSEQ multiplex PCR; TCRdb's version includes in-frame clones alone and lacks a portion of them. That table gives V, J and clone size, and the DNA gave D and trimming. The table has approximately 190,000 clones, approximately 85% seen once. This sample was included in a study of cytomegalovirus exposure and HLA in healthy donors. The sequence came from a woman aged 18-29 years in good health and CMV-seronegative. What was sequenced was PBMCs.

CDR3 in amino acids: CASSFSGEKLFF. For the CDR3, the DNA is TGTGCCAGCAGCTTTTCCGGTGAAAAACTGTTTTTT. The chain links TRBV7-2 to TRBJ1-4; D not certain. The CDR3 totals 12 residues. Trimming cost V 3 bases and J 7 bases, with 6 bases left between them. CDR1 SGHTA and CDR2 FQGNSA come from the germline V gene.